This TCR beta chain was observed in a study of CD8 T cells in ankylosing spondylitis. Germline V gives CDR1 LGHDT, CDR2 YNNKEL (reference sequence). V was cut by 2 bases and J by 8 bases, with 3 bases left in between. The CDR3 spans 11 residues. TCRdb processed the 5' RACE reads anew with MiXCR; each CDR3 protein has one entry. The table includes approximately 340,000 distinct CDR3 sequences, approximately 15% detected once. This clonotype was seen a few times. The gene calls are TRBV3-1 and TRBJ1-4, with unresolved D. The sequenced material came from blood, either unsorted or a sorted T cell fraction (not recorded which). This TCR was recovered from a male donor with ankylosing spondylitis or in good health (not recorded which). As DNA, the CDR3 is TGTGCCAGCAGCCAAAGGGAAAAACTGTTTTTT. Protein product: CASSQREKLFF.